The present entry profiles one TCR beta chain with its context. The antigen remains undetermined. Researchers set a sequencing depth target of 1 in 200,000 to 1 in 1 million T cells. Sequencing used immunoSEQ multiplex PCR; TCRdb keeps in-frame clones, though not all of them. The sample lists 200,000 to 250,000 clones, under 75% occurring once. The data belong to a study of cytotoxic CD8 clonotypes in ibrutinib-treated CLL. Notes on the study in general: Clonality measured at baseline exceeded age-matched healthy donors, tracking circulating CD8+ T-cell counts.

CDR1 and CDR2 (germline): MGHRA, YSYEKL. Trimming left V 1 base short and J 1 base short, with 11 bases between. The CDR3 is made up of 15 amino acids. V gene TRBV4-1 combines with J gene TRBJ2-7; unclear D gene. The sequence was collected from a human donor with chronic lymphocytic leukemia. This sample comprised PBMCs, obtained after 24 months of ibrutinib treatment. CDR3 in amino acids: CASSQGEARSYEQYF. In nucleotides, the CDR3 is TGCGCCAGCAGCCAAGGTGAAGCGCGGTCCTACGAGCAGTACTTC.